This T cell receptor (beta chain) was captured by sequencing in a study of monozygotic twins with inflammatory bowel disease. Overall study findings and caveats: Concordance status among twins (concordant versus discordant) showed no link to repertoire similarity, possibly from limited power. There were differing immunosuppressive treatments, which may have added variability to patient repertoires.

CDR1 is DFQATT, CDR2 SNEGSKA, per germline (reference sequence). The CDR3 has 15 residues. Whole-blood total RNA was extracted without T cell sorting. Concerning this clonotype itself: Its specificity is unknown.

TCRdb reprocessed the 5' RACE reads and reports one entry per CDR3 protein, with no DNA. Its table records approximately 400,000 distinct CDR3 sequences. The source material was blood. The sequence derives from a human donor with ulcerative colitis or Crohn's disease, or a healthy co-twin of an affected twin (not recorded which). V is TRBV20-1 and J is TRBJ1-3; TCRdb gives TRBD1 as the D gene, but with no DNA this cannot be confirmed. This CDR3 reads CSARDPPGSGNTIYF.